Only a few counts were recorded for the clone carrying this TCR beta chain. Antigen: not known. The entry originates in a study of T cells in Graves' hyperthyroidism and ophthalmopathy. On the study more broadly: Peripheral blood was collected at initial diagnosis, before any treatment.

Template material for amplifying TCR beta CDR3 regions consisted of RNA transcripts. With the HTBI primer set, the TCR CDR3 went through a first round of RT-PCR. TCRdb called the multiplex PCR reads again in MiXCR, with one record for every CDR3 protein. The sample carries 250,000 to 300,000 distinct CDR3 sequences, roughly 15% recorded once. The study based diagnoses on clinical symptoms, serum thyroxine and TRAb, thyroid ultrasound and orbital computed tomography. Fresh 10 ml peripheral blood yielded PBMCs. Regarding the study as a whole: A model of 13 V-J features distinguished ophthalmopathy from stable hyperthyroidism.

The sequenced sample consisted of blood. The clonotype comes from a woman between 50 and 59 years old with Graves' hyperthyroidism that later progressed to Graves' ophthalmopathy.

The CDR3 is CASRIAGEQYF. The CDR3 DNA reads as TGCGCCAGCAGGATAGCAGGCGAGCAGTACTTC. The chain employs TRBV5-1 and TRBJ2-7; D not certain. Looked up from germline, CDR1 is SGHRS and CDR2 is YFSETQ. Between the trimmed V and J ends, which lost 5 bases and 6 bases, there was a span of 9 bases. CDR3 length: 11 amino acids.